Sequencing of this TCR beta chain was carried out in a study of PD-L1 blockade in urothelial cancer. Some clones are missing from TCRdb's copy, which holds only in-frame ones; the method was immunoSEQ multiplex PCR. The sample contains 100,000 to 150,000 clones, about 82% of which appear only once. The CDR3 covers 16 residues. V trimming: 5 bases; J trimming: 3 bases; junction bases outside the gene matches: 4. CDR1 is SEHNR, CDR2 FQNEAQ, per germline (reference sequence). This clone was seen just once. The time point: peripheral blood 6 weeks after treatment start. This specimen consisted of PBMCs, obtained around atezolizumab (anti-PD-L1) treatment. The receptor was isolated from a man between 45 and 60 years old with urothelial cancer. The V gene is TRBV7-9, the J gene TRBJ2-5; TRBD2 aligns across 15 bases. The CDR3 protein is CASSTWTSGREETQYF. DNA for the CDR3: TGTGCCAGCAGCACCTGGACTAGCGGGAGGGAAGAGACCCAGTACTTC.